These T cell receptor beta chains were read from a single sample in a study of blood T cell repertoires in COVID-19. The protocol was immunoSEQ multiplex PCR, while the TCRdb copy is restricted to in-frame clones and leaves out a portion. Among approximately 230,000 clones listed, less than 85% were seen once. Sequenced input: peripheral blood. These receptors were taken from a woman older than 75 with active or convalescent COVID-19. The CDR3 runs from the conserved cysteine through the conserved F or W. A D gene is named only where the DNA matches it firmly. Clone size, where shown, is once, few, many, or a class for clones that have expanded.

J	length	D	V	size	CDR3	DNA
TRBJ1-2	14	TRBD1	TRBV3-1/TRBV3-2	NA	CASSQRTGEEGYTF	TGTGCCAGCAGCCAACGGACAGGGGAGGAGGGCTACACCTTC
TRBJ1-4	14	NA	TRBV7-2	NA	CASNNRKGGEKLFF	TGTGCCAGCAACAACAGGAAGGGAGGCGAAAAACTGTTTTTT
TRBJ1-1	12	TRBD1	TRBV19	NA	CASSMTGAGAFF	TGTGCCAGTAGTATGACAGGGGCGGGAGCTTTCTTT
TRBJ2-7	13	NA	TRBV7-8	NA	CASSLFRSYEQYF	TGTGCCAGCAGCTTATTCCGGAGCTACGAGCAGTACTTC
TRBJ1-4	15	TRBD1	TRBV5-6	NA	CASSTGQLLGEKLFF	TGTGCCAGCAGCACGGGACAGCTTTTGGGGGAAAAACTGTTTTTT
TRBJ1-2	12	NA	TRBV28	NA	CASRPAGNGYTF	TGTGCCAGCAGGCCTGCAGGGAATGGCTACACCTTC
TRBJ2-1	15	TRBD2	TRBV29-1	NA	CSAKLASEGYNEQFF	TGCAGCGCAAAACTAGCGTCGGAGGGGTACAATGAGCAGTTCTTC
TRBJ1-5	16	NA	TRBV9	NA	CASSARETVTNQPQHF	TGTGCCAGCAGCGCCCGGGAGACAGTAACCAATCAGCCCCAGCATTTT
TRBJ1-1	13	NA	TRBV19	NA	CASSIEGETEAFF	TGTGCCAGTAGTATAGAGGGAGAGACTGAAGCTTTCTTT
TRBJ1-1	13	NA	TRBV19	NA	CASTKAGTTEAFF	TGTGCCAGTACGAAGGCGGGGACCACTGAAGCTTTCTTT
TRBJ2-1	13	NA	TRBV2	NA	CGRGGTEFHEQFF	TGTGGAAGAGGGGGGACAGAATTCCATGAGCAGTTCTTC
TRBJ2-3	17	NA	TRBV5-1	once	CASSPAPLGSSTDTQYF	TGCGCCAGCAGCCCGGCCCCCTTGGGGAGCAGCACAGATACGCAGTATTTT